The sequence of this T cell receptor (beta chain) was determined in a study of chemoradiotherapy in HPV16-positive cancers. The table came from immunoSEQ multiplex PCR; TCRdb's copy has only in-frame clones and leaves some out. The table records under 2,500 clones, roughly 85% of them present only once. The sample in question was tumor tissue, obtained from a patient who underwent chemoradiotherapy. The clonotype originates from a human donor with HPV-associated anogenital cancer.

CDR3 region: CATHVTGTQYF. The DNA of the CDR3 is TGTGCCACCCATGTCACGGGGACCCAGTACTTC. The chain employs TRBV6-5 and TRBJ2-5, with D uncertain. Germline CDR1 MNHEY, CDR2 SVGAGI. This CDR3 is 11 amino acids long. The germline V and J ends were trimmed by 10 bases and 7 bases, with 13 bases remaining between them.